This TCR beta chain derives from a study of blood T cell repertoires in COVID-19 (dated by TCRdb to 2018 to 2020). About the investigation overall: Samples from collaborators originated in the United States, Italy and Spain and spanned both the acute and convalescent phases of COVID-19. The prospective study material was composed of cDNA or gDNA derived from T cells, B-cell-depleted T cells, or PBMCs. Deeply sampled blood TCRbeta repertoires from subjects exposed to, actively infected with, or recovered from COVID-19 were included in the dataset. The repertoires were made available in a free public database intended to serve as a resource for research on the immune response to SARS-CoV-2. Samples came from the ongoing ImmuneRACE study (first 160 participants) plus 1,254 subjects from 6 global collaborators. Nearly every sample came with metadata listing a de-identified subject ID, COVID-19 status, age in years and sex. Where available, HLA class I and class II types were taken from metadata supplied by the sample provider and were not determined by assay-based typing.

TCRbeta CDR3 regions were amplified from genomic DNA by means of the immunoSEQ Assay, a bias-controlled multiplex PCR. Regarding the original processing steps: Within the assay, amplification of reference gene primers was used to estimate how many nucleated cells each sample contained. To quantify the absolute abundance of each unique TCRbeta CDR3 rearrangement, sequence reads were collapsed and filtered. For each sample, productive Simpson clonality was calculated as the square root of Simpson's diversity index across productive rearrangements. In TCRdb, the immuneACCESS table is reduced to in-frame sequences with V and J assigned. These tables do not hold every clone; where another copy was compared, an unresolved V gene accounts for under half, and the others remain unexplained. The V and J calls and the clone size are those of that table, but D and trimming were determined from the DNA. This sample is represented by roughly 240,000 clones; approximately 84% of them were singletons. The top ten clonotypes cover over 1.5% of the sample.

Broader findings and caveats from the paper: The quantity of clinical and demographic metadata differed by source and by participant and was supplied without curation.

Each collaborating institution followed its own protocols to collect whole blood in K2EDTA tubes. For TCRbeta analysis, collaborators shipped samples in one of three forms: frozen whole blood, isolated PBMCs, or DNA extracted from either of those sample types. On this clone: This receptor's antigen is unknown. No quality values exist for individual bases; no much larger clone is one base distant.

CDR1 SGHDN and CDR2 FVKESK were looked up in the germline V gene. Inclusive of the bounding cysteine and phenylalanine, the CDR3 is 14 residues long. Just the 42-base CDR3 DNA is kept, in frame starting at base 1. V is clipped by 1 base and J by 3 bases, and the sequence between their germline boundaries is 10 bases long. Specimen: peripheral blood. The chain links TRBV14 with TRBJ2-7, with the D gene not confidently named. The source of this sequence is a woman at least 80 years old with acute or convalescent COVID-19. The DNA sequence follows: TGTGCCAGCAGCCAAGCGTTGGGCAACTACGAGCAGTACTTC. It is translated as CASSQALGNYEQYF.